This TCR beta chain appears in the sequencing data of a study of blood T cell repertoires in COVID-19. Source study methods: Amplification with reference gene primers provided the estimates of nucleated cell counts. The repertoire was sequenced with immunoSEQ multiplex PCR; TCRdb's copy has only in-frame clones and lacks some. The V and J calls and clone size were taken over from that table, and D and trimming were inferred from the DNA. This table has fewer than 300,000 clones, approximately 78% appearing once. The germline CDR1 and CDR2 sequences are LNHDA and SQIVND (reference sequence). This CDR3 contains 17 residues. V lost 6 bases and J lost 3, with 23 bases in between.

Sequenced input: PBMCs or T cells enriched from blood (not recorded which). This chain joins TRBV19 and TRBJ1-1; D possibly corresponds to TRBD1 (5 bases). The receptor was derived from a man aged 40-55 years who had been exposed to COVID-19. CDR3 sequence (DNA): TGTGCCAGTAGCAACTTTGGGGCAGCCACACTTTACACTGAAGCTTTCTTT. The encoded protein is CASSNFGAATLYTEAFF.